Here is one T cell receptor (beta chain) with its context. Its target is unknown. V lost 6 bases and J 1 base, leaving 22 bases between the germline ends. The CDR3 runs 17 residues. Germline V gene sequence: CDR1 MNHNS, CDR2 SASEGT. The sample is drawn from a study of post-analysis software for immune sequencing data. Findings and limits, study-wide: F measure clustering grouped samples strongly by preparation batch. Higher frequency in patients than in controls was seen for roughly five TRBV segments, with TRBV5-6, TRBV5-1 and TRBV20-1 among them.

Included in the TCR beta cDNA libraries were unique molecular identifiers. With roughly 0.85 to 11 million T cells as the source, some 510,000 cDNA molecules resulted. TCRdb reprocessed the PCR reads with MiXCR, giving one entry per CDR3 protein. The sample shows hundreds of thousands of distinct CDR3 sequences, around 53% of them seen only once. This sequence joins TRBV6-1 and TRBJ2-7; TRBD1 might be the D (6 bases). The source material was blood. The receptor was derived from a girl under 18 with multiple sclerosis. CDR3 in amino acids: CASSRNRVPLSSYEQYF. DNA of the CDR3: TGTGCCAGCAGCCGGAACAGGGTCCCCTTATCTTCCTACGAGCAGTACTTC.